The 4 T cell receptor beta chains below were found in one sample sequenced in a study of early T cells in non-severe SARS-CoV-2 infection. TCRdb reanalysed the 5' RACE reads using MiXCR and keeps one entry per CDR3 protein. The sample contains fewer than 75,000 distinct CDR3 sequences, roughly 18% of which appear only once. Source: whole blood, taken at baseline. These receptors originate from an adult who was a healthcare worker with PCR-confirmed SARS-CoV-2 infection or an uninfected control (not recorded which).

The rearrangement uses TRBV6-5 and TRBJ1-6; D is unclear. Germline lookup yields CDR1 MNHEY and CDR2 SVGAGI. V dropped 9 bases and J dropped 6 bases, with 9 bases sitting between them. The CDR3 contains 12 residues. The CDR3 spells CASGWVNSPLHF. CDR3 DNA sequence: TGTGCCAGTGGGTGGGTTAATTCACCCCTCCACTTT.

The sample holds many counts of this clonotype. This rearrangement joins TRBV5-1 to TRBJ2-3; unclear D gene. The CDR3 length is 14 residues. The germline V gene has CDR1 SGHRS and CDR2 YFSETQ. V gave up 9 bases and J gave up 2 bases, with 16 bases separating them. CDR3 DNA: TGCGCCACGACCCCCAGCAGCTTCACAGATACGCAGTATTTT. Translated: CATTPSSFTDTQYF.

CDR3 protein: CASSVGAGLADTQYF. CDR3 coding DNA: TGTGCCAGCAGTGTCGGAGCGGGGCTGGCAGATACGCAGTATTTT. V usage is TRBV6-4 and J usage is TRBJ2-3; 7 nucleotides match TRBD2. Per the germline V gene, CDR1 is MRHNA and CDR2 is SNTAGT. The junction had 8 bases not matched to a gene; V was cut back by 4 bases and J by 4 bases. This CDR3 comprises 15 residues.

The V call is TRBV27, the J call TRBJ2-3, with 13 bases that match TRBD2. The CDR3 runs 15 residues. V shed 4 bases and J 6 bases; nucleotides not matched to a gene: 4. The germline CDR1 and CDR2 sequences are MNHEY and SMNVEV (reference sequence). CDR3 sequence reads: CASSWTSGSLDTQYF. DNA for the CDR3: TGTGCCAGCAGTTGGACTAGCGGGAGTTTGGATACGCAGTATTTT.